This T cell receptor beta chain was captured by sequencing in a study of human T cells and chemical hapten exposure. Study at large: Skin on the upper inner arm, roughly 2 cm by roughly 2 cm in size, was sensitized with 2% DPC. Study-wide points: Expanded TCR sets contained significantly more large CDR3 similarity clusters than controls. Patch test score rose with PT1 expanded TCRs, significant at 8, 16, 32, not 4.

The study used a library that attached unique molecular identifiers to individual cDNA molecules. TCRdb recomputed calls from the RACE reads with MiXCR, one row per CDR3 protein. This table has roughly 190,000 distinct CDR3 sequences, more than 20% appearing once. Time point indicated: patch test 1, 2 weeks after DPC sensitization. Indicated treatment: therapeutic diphenylcyclopropenone sensitization with weekly scalp DPC. Trimming removed 10 bases from V and 5 bases from J, with 14 bases in between. This CDR3 has 13 residues. Per the germline V gene, CDR1 is SGHAT and CDR2 is FQNNGV. A note on this clonotype: Its antigen is currently unknown.

Sequencing used whole blood, obtained in connection with sensitization to the hapten diphenylcyclopropenone (DPC). The TCR was taken from a woman in her 50s with alopecia areata. Some clones in this sample may be carry-over from other donors' samples. The gene calls are TRBV11-2 and TRBJ2-2; the D gene could be TRBD1 or TRBD2 (6 bases each). This CDR3 is CATRGQKTGELFF. For the CDR3, the DNA is TGTGCCACCCGGGGGCAGAAAACCGGGGAGCTGTTTTTT.